Below, 10 T cell receptor beta chains from the same sample are listed, as sequenced in a study of regulatory T cells in long-lasting Graves disease. Arm-PCR of CDR3 regions with iRepertoire HTBI primers generated TCR beta libraries. TCRdb re-called the multiplex PCR reads with MiXCR, one entry per CDR3 protein. The sample yields 550,000 or so distinct CDR3 sequences, approximately 12% seen once. Specified time point: newly diagnosed GD, antithyroid drugs for less than 3 months. PBMC-extracted RNA yielded the TCR library. The same data also contributed to another study, on T cells in Graves' hyperthyroidism and ophthalmopathy.

The sample consisted of peripheral blood mononuclear cells (PBMCs), taken at new diagnosis, from a patient treated with antithyroid drugs. Receptors were obtained from a woman in her 30s with Graves disease.

This clonotype was recorded many times. The chain links TRBV7-6 to TRBJ2-1, with D perhaps given as TRBD1 or TRBD2 (5 bases each). CDR3 length: 17 amino acids. CDR1 is SGHVS and CDR2 is FNYEAQ in the germline V gene. V lost 5 bases to trimming and J lost 0 bases, with 17 bases between them. The CDR3 DNA reads TGTGCCAGCAGCCCTGCTTCTTGGGGGAGCTCCTACAATGAGCAGTTCTTC. It encodes CASSPASWGSSYNEQFF.

This clonotype was recorded many times. The chain links TRBV7-9 to TRBJ1-2; 8 bases fit TRBD1. V shed 4 bases and J 2 bases; nucleotides not matched to a gene: 3. The V gene's germline CDR1 is SEHNR and CDR2 FQNEAQ (reference sequence). The CDR3 is 14 residues long. DNA of the CDR3: TGTGCCAGCAGCTCAGGGGGCGCGAACTATGGCTACACCTTC. It codes for CASSSGGANYGYTF.

This chain joins TRBV5-1 and TRBJ1-1; D is unclear. This CDR3 has 14 residues. CDR1 is SGHRS, CDR2 YFSETQ, per germline. V was shortened by 0 bases and J by 3 bases, with 9 bases between the two germline ends. The CDR3 loop reads CASSLDPVYTEAFF. CDR3 sequence (DNA): TGCGCCAGCAGCTTGGATCCAGTCTACACTGAAGCTTTCTTT.

This chain links TRBV15 with TRBJ2-7, with 7 bases that match TRBD1. The J segment lost 2 bases and the V segment lost 3 bases, leaving 7 bases of the junction unmatched. Germline V gene sequence: CDR1 LNHNV, CDR2 YYDKDF (reference sequence). The CDR3 is made up of 15 amino acids. This CDR3 is CATSSLTGTAYEQYF. The CDR3, as DNA: TGTGCCACCAGCAGTCTGACCGGGACAGCCTACGAGCAGTACTTC.

This clonotype was counted at least ten times. CDR3 sequence (DNA): TGTGCCAGCAGTACTTACTCTGGAAACACCATATATTTT. Amino acids: CASSTYSGNTIYF. This chain joins TRBV12-3 or TRBV12-4 and TRBJ1-3, with D unclear. CDR3 length: 13 residues. Trimming removed 5 bases at V and 0 bases at J, with 5 bases between.

Only a few counts were recorded for this clonotype. J is TRBJ2-7 and V is TRBV7-8; maybe TRBD1 (5 bases). The germline V and J ends were trimmed by 1 base and 2 bases, with 12 bases remaining between them. CDR1 is SGHVS, CDR2 FQNEAQ, per germline. The CDR3 sequence is 15 residues long. This CDR3 reads CASSLEYGRAYEQYF. The CDR3, as DNA: TGTGCCAGCAGCTTAGAATACGGCAGGGCCTACGAGCAGTACTTC.

This clonotype was counted at least ten times. The rearrangement joins TRBV12-3 or TRBV12-4 to TRBJ2-7, with TRBD1 matching over 10 bases. Trimming took 7 bases from V and 2 from J; bases not matched to a gene: 5. The CDR3 is made up of 14 amino acids. The CDR3 region is CASTGQGFTYEQYF. The CDR3 region has the DNA TGTGCCAGCACGGGACAGGGGTTTACCTACGAGCAGTACTTC.

The chain uses TRBV11-2 and TRBJ2-1, with 8 nucleotides matching TRBD2. In germline, CDR1 is SGHAT, CDR2 FQNNGV. V lost 5 bases and J lost 4; bases outside the gene matches: 10. This CDR3 has 16 residues. The CDR3 here is CASSLTRTSRYNEQFF. The CDR3 DNA is TGTGCCAGCAGCCTCACCCGGACTAGCAGATACAATGAGCAGTTCTTC. Filled out from reference TRBV11-2 and TRBJ2-1, the complete variable domain reads EAGVAQSPRYKIIEKRQSVAFWCNPISGHATLYWYQQILGQGPKLLIQFQNNGVVDDSQLPKDRFSAERLKGVDSTLKIQPAKLEDSAVYLCASSLTRTSRYNEQFFGPGTRLTVL.

This clonotype was seen many times. The chain is built from TRBV11-2 and TRBJ2-1; no clear D. The germline gives CDR1 SGHAT, CDR2 FQNNGV. The germline V and J ends were trimmed by 3 bases and 4 bases, with 10 bases remaining between them. This CDR3 is built from 14 residues. CDR3 sequence reads: CASSLDHGYNEQFF. Written as DNA, the CDR3 is TGTGCCAGCAGCTTGGATCACGGATACAATGAGCAGTTCTTC.

This clonotype was counted once. A read error is possible here, since a much larger clone lies one base away. J is TRBJ2-1 and V is TRBV7-8; D unresolved. The CDR3 is 13 amino acids. Germline V gene lookup returns CDR1 SGHVS and CDR2 FQNEAQ. Trimming took off 3 bases at V and 13 bases at J, with 16 bases between the two ends. CDR3 residues: CASSFSDQAPQFF. The CDR3 DNA reads TGTGCCAGCAGCTTTTCCGACCAAGCCCCCCAGTTCTTC.